These 9 T cell receptor beta chains originate from one sample sequenced in a study of vaccination and CD4 T cells after COVID-19. These TCRs are of unknown antigen specificity. The treatment: approximately 9-day PBMC culture with coronavirus spike peptide pools or control peptides (ViraFEST assay). Sequenced with the Oncomine TCR Beta short-read assay was DNA taken from cultured CD4+ T cells. TCRdb analysed the PCR reads with MiXCR anew, one entry per CDR3 protein. The data hold some 21,000 distinct CDR3 sequences, with roughly half observed a single time. The sample consisted of CD4+ T cells from blood, cultured in vitro. The origin of the receptors is a human donor who had recovered from COVID-19.

This chain joins TRBV11-2 and TRBJ2-5; 7 bases map to TRBD2. Germline CDR1 is SGHAT and CDR2 is FQNNGV. The CDR3 totals 14 residues. V shed 0 bases, J shed 4 bases, and the junction held 2 bases outside the gene matches. CDR3 sequence (DNA): TGTGCCAGCAGCTTAGATCGCGGGGGAGAGACCCAGTACTTC. Translating gives CASSLDRGGETQYF.

V usage is TRBV27 and J usage is TRBJ1-2; 7 positions match TRBD1. The J segment lost 3 bases and the V segment lost 5 bases, leaving 3 bases of the junction unmatched. This CDR3 region has 13 residues. Germline V gene sequence: CDR1 MNHEY, CDR2 SMNVEV (reference sequence). The CDR3 DNA reads TGTGCCAGCAGTGTGACAGGGCACTATGGCTACACCTTC. This sequence encodes CASSVTGHYGYTF.

This clonotype showed up just a few times. The genes are TRBV7-9 and TRBJ1-4, with TRBD1 matching over 8 bases. The V gene's germline CDR1 is SEHNR and CDR2 FQNEAQ (reference sequence). The J segment lost 8 bases and the V segment lost 2 bases, leaving 7 bases of the junction unmatched. The CDR3 loop spans 15 amino acids. CDR3 coding DNA: TGTGCCAGCAGCTTACGGACAGGGATGGGCGAAAAACTGTTTTTT. Its protein product is CASSLRTGMGEKLFF. Full variable domain (missing parts from reference TRBV7-9 and TRBJ1-4): DTGVSQNPRHKITKRGQNVTFRCDPISEHNRLYWYRQTLGQGPEFLTYFQNEAQLEKSRLLSDRFSAERPKGSFSTLEIQRTEQGDSAMYLCASSLRTGMGEKLFFGSGTQLSVL.

As for this clonotype: At one of its ends the junction is not consistent with the germline gene, which may arise from a read error. The chain carries TRBV27 and TRBJ1-1, with D possibly TRBD1 on 5 matching bases. This CDR3 has 16 residues. Germline values: CDR1 MNHEY, CDR2 SMNVEV (reference sequence). In DNA form, the CDR3 reads TGTGCCAGCAGTTTATACGCAGTAGGAGGGGCCACTGGAGCTTTCTTT. It is translated as CASSLYAVGGATGAFF.

The rearrangement uses TRBV5-4 and TRBJ1-1; D unclear. CDR3 size: 14 residues. Trimming stripped 4 bases from V and 2 bases from J, with 12 bases between. Per germline, CDR1 SGHNT and CDR2 YYREEE (reference sequence). The CDR3 spells CASSPPELNTEAFF. The CDR3 DNA is TGTGCCAGCAGCCCACCCGAGCTAAACACTGAAGCTTTCTTT.

The V gene is TRBV6-2 or TRBV6-3, the J gene TRBJ2-7; no definite D call. The V end was cut by 6 bases, the J end by 3 bases, with 6 bases between. This CDR3 has 11 residues. Germline CDR1 is MNHEY and CDR2 is SVGEGT. For the CDR3, the DNA is TGTGCCAGCAGGTCCGTCTACGAGCAGTACTTC. Translated, it gives CASRSVYEQYF.

The chain is built from TRBV19 and TRBJ1-6; TRBD1 matches at 9 bases. Germline values: CDR1 LNHDA, CDR2 SQIVND (reference sequence). The CDR3 runs 15 residues. The V segment lost 5 bases and the J segment 10 bases; nucleotides outside the gene matches: 9. This CDR3 reads CASSQGTGSGSPLHF. CDR3 nucleotides: TGTGCCAGTAGTCAGGGGACAGGGTCGGGCTCACCCCTCCACTTT.

The chain uses TRBV6-5 and TRBJ2-5; 10 nucleotides match TRBD2. This CDR3 is built from 17 residues. Germline CDR1 and CDR2: MNHEY and SVGAGI. V shed 1 base and J 6 bases; nucleotides not matched to a gene: 11. The CDR3 DNA is TGTGCCAGCAGTTACTTGAGAGTAGCGGGAGGATTTAAGACCCAGTACTTC. It specifies CASSYLRVAGGFKTQYF.

There are a few counts of this clonotype. The rearrangement joins TRBV6-5 to TRBJ1-5; weak D call: TRBD1 (5 bases). In germline, CDR1 is MNHEY, CDR2 SVGAGI. The ends were cut back, 0 bases at V and 9 bases at J, with 12 bases in the middle. CDR3 length: 14 amino acids. CDR3 sequence reads: CASSYSWGDRPQHF. The DNA for the CDR3 is TGTGCCAGCAGTTACTCCTGGGGGGATCGGCCCCAGCATTTT.